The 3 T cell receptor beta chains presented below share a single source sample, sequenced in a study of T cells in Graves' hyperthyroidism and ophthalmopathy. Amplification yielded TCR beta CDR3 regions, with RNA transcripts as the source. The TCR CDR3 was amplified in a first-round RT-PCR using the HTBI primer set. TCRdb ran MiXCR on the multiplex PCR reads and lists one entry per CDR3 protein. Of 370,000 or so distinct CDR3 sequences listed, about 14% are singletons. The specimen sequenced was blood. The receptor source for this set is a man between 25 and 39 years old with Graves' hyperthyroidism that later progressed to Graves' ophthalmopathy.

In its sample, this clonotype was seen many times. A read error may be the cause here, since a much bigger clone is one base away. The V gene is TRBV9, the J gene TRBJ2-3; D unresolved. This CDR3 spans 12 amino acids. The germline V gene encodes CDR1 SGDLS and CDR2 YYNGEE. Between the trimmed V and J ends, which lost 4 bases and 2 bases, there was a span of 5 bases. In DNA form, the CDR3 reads TGTGCCAGCAGCACCGACACAGATACGCAGTATTTT. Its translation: CASSTDTDTQYF.

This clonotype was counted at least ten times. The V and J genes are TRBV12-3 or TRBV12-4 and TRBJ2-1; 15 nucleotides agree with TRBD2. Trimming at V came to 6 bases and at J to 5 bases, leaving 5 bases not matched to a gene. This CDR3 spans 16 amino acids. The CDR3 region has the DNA TGTGCCAGCAGCGCAGGACTAGCGGGGGGGAACAATGAGCAGTTCTTC. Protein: CASSAGLAGGNNEQFF.

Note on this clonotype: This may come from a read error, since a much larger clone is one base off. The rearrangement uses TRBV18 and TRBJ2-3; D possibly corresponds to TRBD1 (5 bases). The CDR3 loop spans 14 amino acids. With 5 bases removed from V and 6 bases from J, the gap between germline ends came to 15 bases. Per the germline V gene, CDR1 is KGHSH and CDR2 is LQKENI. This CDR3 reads CASSADTYMDTQYF. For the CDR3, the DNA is TGTGCCAGCTCAGCGGACACCTACATGGATACGCAGTATTTT.